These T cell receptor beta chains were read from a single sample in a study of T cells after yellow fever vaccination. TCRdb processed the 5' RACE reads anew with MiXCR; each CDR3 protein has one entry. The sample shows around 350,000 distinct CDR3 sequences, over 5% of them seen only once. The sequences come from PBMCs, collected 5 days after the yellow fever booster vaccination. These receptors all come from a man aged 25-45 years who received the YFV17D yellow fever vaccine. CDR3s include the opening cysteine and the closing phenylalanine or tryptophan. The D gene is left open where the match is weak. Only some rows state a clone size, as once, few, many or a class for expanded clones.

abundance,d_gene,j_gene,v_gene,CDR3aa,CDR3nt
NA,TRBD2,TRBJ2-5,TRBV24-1,CATSDPGTSGSVTQYF,TGTGCCACCAGTGACCCAGGGACTAGCGGTTCTGTGACCCAGTACTTC
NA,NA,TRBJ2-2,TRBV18,CASSRYGRDSSGELFF,TGTGCCAGCTCACGTTATGGCAGGGATTCGTCCGGGGAGCTGTTTTTT
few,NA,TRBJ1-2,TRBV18,CASSSGLNYGYTF,TGTGCCAGCTCGTCAGGGTTGAACTATGGCTACACCTTC
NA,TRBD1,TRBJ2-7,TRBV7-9,CASSLAPRTGGLEQYF,TGTGCCAGCAGCTTAGCCCCCCGGACAGGGGGCCTCGAGCAGTACTTC
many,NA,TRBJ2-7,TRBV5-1,CASSLNPAATRSYEQYF,TGCGCCAGCAGCTTGAATCCAGCGGCAACACGAAGCTACGAGCAGTACTTC
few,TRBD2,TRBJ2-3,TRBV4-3,CASSRGLLAGTDTQYF,TGCGCCAGCAGCCGAGGCCTCCTAGCGGGCACAGATACGCAGTATTTT
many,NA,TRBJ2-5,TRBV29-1,CSEGGGETQYF,TGCAGCGAAGGGGGGGGAGAGACCCAGTACTTC
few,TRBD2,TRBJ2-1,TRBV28,CASTGTSGRVYNEQFF,TGTGCCAGCACCGGGACTAGCGGGAGGGTTTACAATGAGCAGTTCTTC
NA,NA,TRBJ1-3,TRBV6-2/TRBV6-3,CASSIDRFSGNTIYF,TGTGCCAGCAGCATCGACCGATTCTCTGGAAACACCATATATTTT
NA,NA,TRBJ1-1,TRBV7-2,CASGRGLTEAFF,TGTGCCAGCGGCCGGGGGTTGACTGAAGCTTTCTTT
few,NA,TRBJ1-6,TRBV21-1,CASTLKRTHINSPLHF,TGTGCCAGCACCCTTAAACGGACACACATTAATTCACCCCTCCACTTT
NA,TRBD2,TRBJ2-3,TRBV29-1,CSVHTSGSDTQYF,TGCAGCGTTCATACTAGCGGGAGCGATACGCAGTATTTT
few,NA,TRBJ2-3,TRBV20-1,CSARDRGGRDTQYF,TGCAGTGCTAGAGATCGAGGAGGAAGGGATACGCAGTATTTT
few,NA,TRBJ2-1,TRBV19,CASSMAGNYYNEQFF,TGTGCCAGTAGTATGGCCGGCAACTATTACAATGAGCAGTTCTTC
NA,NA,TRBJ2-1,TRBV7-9,CASSFFMAGGNEQFF,TGTGCCAGCAGCTTCTTCATGGCCGGAGGCAATGAGCAGTTCTTC
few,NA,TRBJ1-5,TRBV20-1,CSARYGGSNQPQHF,TGCAGTGCTAGGTATGGGGGTAGCAATCAGCCCCAGCATTTT
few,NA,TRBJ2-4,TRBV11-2,CASSLGGDIQYF,TGTGCCAGCAGCTTAGGGGGTGACATTCAGTACTTC
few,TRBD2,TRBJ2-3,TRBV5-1,CASSSRLANGDLTDTQYF,TGCGCCAGCAGCTCCAGACTAGCGAACGGGGACCTCACAGATACGCAGTATTTT
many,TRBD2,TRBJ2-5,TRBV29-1,CSVRLAGGVLYF,TGCAGCGTCCGACTAGCGGGAGGTGTTCTGTACTTC
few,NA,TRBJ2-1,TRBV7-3,CASSGRGGGYNEQFF,TGTGCCAGCAGCGGGAGAGGAGGGGGCTACAATGAGCAGTTCTTC
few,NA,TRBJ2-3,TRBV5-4,CASSWGGTFGALTDTQYF,TGTGCCAGCAGCTGGGGCGGGACATTTGGTGCTCTGACAGATACGCAGTATTTT
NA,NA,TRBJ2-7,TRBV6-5,CASSYMGEKDYEQYF,TGTGCCAGCAGTTACATGGGAGAGAAGGACTACGAGCAGTACTTC
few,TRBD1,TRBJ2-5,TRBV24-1,CATSDSGQEGAETQYF,TGTGCCACCAGTGACAGTGGACAGGAAGGGGCAGAGACCCAGTACTTC
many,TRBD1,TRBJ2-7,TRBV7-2,CASRGDRGRFEQYF,TGTGCCAGCAGGGGGGACAGGGGTCGGTTCGAGCAGTACTTC
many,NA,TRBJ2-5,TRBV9,CASSPGGWQETQYF,TGTGCCAGCAGCCCCGGCGGATGGCAAGAGACCCAGTACTTC
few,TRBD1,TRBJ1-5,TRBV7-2,CASSGGQGYQPQHF,TGTGCCAGCAGCGGAGGACAGGGTTATCAGCCCCAGCATTTT
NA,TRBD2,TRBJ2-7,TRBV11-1,CASRRLGGSSYEQYF,TGTGCCAGCAGGCGACTGGGCGGGAGCTCCTACGAGCAGTACTTC
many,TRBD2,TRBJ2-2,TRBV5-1,CASRKTSDTGELFF,TGCGCCAGCAGAAAAACTAGCGACACCGGGGAGCTGTTTTTT
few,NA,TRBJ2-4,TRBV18,CASSPQQDKNIQYF,TGTGCCAGCTCACCACAACAGGACAAAAACATTCAGTACTTC
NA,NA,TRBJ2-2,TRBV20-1,CSASDYHKGYGELFF,TGCAGTGCGTCCGACTACCACAAAGGTTACGGGGAGCTGTTTTTT
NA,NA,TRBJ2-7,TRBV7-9,CASSFSRDSYEQYF,TGTGCCAGCAGCTTCAGTAGGGATTCCTACGAGCAGTACTTC
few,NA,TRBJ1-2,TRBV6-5,CASSRDPFYGYTF,TGTGCCAGCAGCAGGGACCCTTTCTATGGCTACACCTTC
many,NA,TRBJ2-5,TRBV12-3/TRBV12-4,CASSPTMDETQYF,TGTGCCAGCAGCCCGACGATGGACGAGACCCAGTACTTC
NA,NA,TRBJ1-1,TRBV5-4,CASSLPRGGTEAFF,TGTGCCAGCAGCTTGCCCAGGGGAGGTACTGAAGCTTTCTTT
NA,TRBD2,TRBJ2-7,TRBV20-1,CSALRLAGSYEQYF,TGCAGTGCCCTTAGGCTAGCGGGTTCCTACGAGCAGTACTTC
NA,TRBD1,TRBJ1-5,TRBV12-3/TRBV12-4,CASRTGTGVNQPQHF,TGTGCCAGCAGAACCGGGACAGGGGTGAATCAGCCCCAGCATTTT
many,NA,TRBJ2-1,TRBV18,CASSPGLVVYEQFF,TGTGCCAGCTCACCGGGGCTAGTTGTCTATGAGCAGTTCTTC
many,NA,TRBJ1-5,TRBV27,CASMAGSNQPQHF,TGTGCCAGCATGGCAGGCAGCAATCAGCCCCAGCATTTT
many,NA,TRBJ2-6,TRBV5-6,CASSPGVGANVLTF,TGTGCCAGCAGTCCAGGGGTCGGGGCCAACGTCCTGACTTTC
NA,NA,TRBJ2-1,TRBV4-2,CASSQGRDNEQFF,TGTGCCAGCAGCCAGGGCAGGGACAATGAGCAGTTCTTC
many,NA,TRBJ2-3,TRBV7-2,CASSGSRTSTDTQYF,TGTGCCAGCAGCGGATCTAGGACGAGCACAGATACGCAGTATTTT
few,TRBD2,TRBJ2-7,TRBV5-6,CASSLVSASGSGKQAF,TGTGCCAGCAGCTTGGTTTCGGCTAGCGGGAGCGGTAAGCAAGCCTTC
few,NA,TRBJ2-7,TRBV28,CASGALGEQYF,TGTGCCAGCGGGGCTTTGGGGGAGCAGTACTTC
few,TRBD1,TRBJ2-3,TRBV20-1,CSANDRGADTQYF,TGCAGTGCTAATGACAGGGGCGCAGATACGCAGTATTTT
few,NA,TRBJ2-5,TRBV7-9,CASSFGAGQETQYF,TGTGCCAGCAGCTTCGGGGCAGGACAAGAGACCCAGTACTTC
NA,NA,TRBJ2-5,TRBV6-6,CASLAGQETQYF,TGTGCCAGCTTAGCAGGTCAAGAGACCCAGTACTTC
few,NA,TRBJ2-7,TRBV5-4,CASSLGQGGSEQYF,TGTGCCAGCAGCTTGGGCCAGGGGGGAAGCGAGCAGTACTTC
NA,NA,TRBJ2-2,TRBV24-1,CATSAAGHTGELFF,TGTGCCACCAGTGCGGCGGGGCACACCGGGGAGCTGTTTTTT
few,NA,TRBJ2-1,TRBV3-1,CASSQTSNEQFF,TGTGCCAGCAGCCAAACGTCCAATGAGCAGTTCTTC
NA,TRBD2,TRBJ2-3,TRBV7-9,CASSLRAGEQDTQYF,TGTGCCAGCAGCTTAAGGGCGGGAGAGCAAGATACGCAGTATTTT
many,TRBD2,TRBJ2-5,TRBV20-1,CSASPHQLALQETQYF,TGCAGTGCTAGTCCCCATCAACTAGCGCTCCAAGAGACCCAGTACTTC
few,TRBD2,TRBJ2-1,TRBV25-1,CASTPRDYPYNEQFF,TGTGCCAGCACACCCCGGGACTACCCCTACAATGAGCAGTTCTTC
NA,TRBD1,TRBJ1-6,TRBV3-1,CASSRGTGRLNSPLHF,TGTGCCAGCAGCCGCGGGACAGGGCGGTTGAATTCACCCCTCCACTTT